Each of the 7 T cell receptor beta chains below was sequenced from the same sample in a study of tumor-infiltrating lymphocytes in primary liver carcinoma. With a constant-region primer, TCR beta cDNA was made from 400 to 550 ng of total RNA. Libraries of TCR beta came from three nested multiplex PCR rounds with slightly modified ARM-PCR. It was with TRBV1-TRBV30 forward primers and a C-beta reverse primer that the first two PCR rounds were run, at 10 to 11 cycles each. Via MiXCR, TCRdb re-called the multiplex PCR reads, giving one row per CDR3 protein. Among 300,000 to 400,000 distinct CDR3 sequences listed, around 60% were seen once. In addition to blood RNA drawn from unsorted whole blood, germline DNA was extracted. Sequenced input: peripheral blood. The receptors were sampled from a man in his forties or fifties with primary liver carcinoma and hepatitis B virus infection.

About this clonotype: Being one base from a much bigger clone, this may be a read error. V and J are TRBV6-1 and TRBJ1-5; D gene ambiguous. This CDR3 spans 13 amino acids. The V gene's germline CDR1 is MNHNS and CDR2 SASEGT. DNA for the CDR3: TGTGCCAGCACCCCGGACTGGAATCAGCCCCAGGATTTT. Translation: CASTPDWNQPQDF.

This chain uses TRBV5-1 with TRBJ1-3, with unresolved D. This CDR3 has 16 amino acids. V shed 0 bases and J shed 1 base, with 11 bases lying between them. The V gene's germline CDR1 is SGHRS and CDR2 YFSETQ. This CDR3 reads CASSLDSGGSGNTIYF. The CDR3 DNA is TGCGCCAGCAGCTTGGATTCGGGAGGGTCTGGAAACACCATATATTTT. Filled out from reference TRBV5-1 and TRBJ1-3, the complete variable domain reads KAGVTQTPRYLIKTRGQQVTLSCSPISGHRSVSWYQQTPGQGLQFLFEYFSETQRNKGNFPGRFSGRQFSNSRSEMNVSTLELGDSALYLCASSLDSGGSGNTIYFGEGSWLTVV.

This clonotype was seen once. A read error may produce the germline difference seen at one junction end. The chain has TRBV6-5 and TRBJ1-1; weak D call: TRBD1 (5 bases). Germline loops: CDR1 MNHEY, CDR2 SVGAGI. There are 15 residues in the CDR3. CDR3 DNA sequence: TGTGTCAGCAGTTACGTGGGGGGAGTGAACACTGAAGCTTTCTTT. Amino acids: CVSSYVGGVNTEAFF.

On this clonotype: A much more abundant neighbour one base away suggests this may be a read error. The chain combines TRBV4-1 with TRBJ2-7; D uncertain. The CDR3 loop spans 13 amino acids. In germline, CDR1 is MGHRA, CDR2 YSYEKL. DNA of the CDR3: TGCGCCAGCAGCCAAGCACGTGGCTACCAGCAGTACTTC. Protein: CASSQARGYQQYF.

The V and J genes are TRBV11-2 and TRBJ2-2; maybe TRBD2 (6 bases). The germline V and J ends were trimmed by 1 base and 3 bases, with 21 bases remaining between them. CDR1 SGHAT and CDR2 FQNNGV come from the germline V gene. The CDR3 contains 19 residues. As DNA, the CDR3 is TGTGCCAGCAGCTTAGTTTCTCTACCAGGAGGGCCCGACACCGGGGAGCTGTTTTTT. This sequence encodes CASSLVSLPGGPDTGELFF. The full variable domain, completed using reference TRBV11-2 and TRBJ2-2, is EAGVAQSPRYKIIEKRQSVAFWCNPISGHATLYWYQQILGQGPKLLIQFQNNGVVDDSQLPKDRFSAERLKGVDSTLKIQPAKLEDSAVYLCASSLVSLPGGPDTGELFFGEGSRLTVL.

This clonotype was found once. This may be a read error, as it is one base from a much larger clone. This chain connects TRBV11-2 to TRBJ2-1; no clear D. The CDR3 consists of 15 residues. Germline loops: CDR1 SGHAT, CDR2 FQNNGV. The CDR3 nucleotides read TGTGCCGGCAGCTTAGAAAGCAGTTGCTACAATGAGCAGTTCTTC. Its translation is CAGSLESSCYNEQFF.

Concerning this clonotype: At one end the junction does not follow the germline gene, possibly because of a read error. This sequence joins TRBV14 and TRBJ2-7; tentatively, D is TRBD1 (5 bases). The CDR3 is 13 amino acids. CDR1 is SGHDN, CDR2 FVKESK, per germline. CDR3: CASIQVIQGEQYF. DNA of the CDR3: TGTGCCAGCATCCAAGTAATTCAGGGCGAGCAGTACTTC.